Listed here are 23 T cell receptor beta chains from one sample, sequenced in a study of cytomegalovirus exposure and HLA in healthy donors. The PCR contained 60 Vbeta and 13 Jbeta primers. Sequencing was performed with immunoSEQ multiplex PCR; in TCRdb, only in-frame clones are kept and a portion is missing. The table records some 130,000 clones, around four fifths of them present only once. The specimen sequenced was PBMCs. The source of these receptors is a man aged 35 to 55 in good health and CMV-seronegative.

A remark on this clone: At one end, the junction sequence differs from germline, possibly due to a read error. This sample also contains other DNA sequences that code for the same CDR3. This chain joins TRBV12-5 and TRBJ2-1, with TRBD2 matching 13 bases. CDR1 and CDR2 from the germline V gene are LGHNT and FRNRAP. The CDR3 runs to 18 residues. The CDR3 DNA is TGTGCTAGTGGTTTGGGACTAGCGGGAGGAAGCTCCTACAATGAACAGTTCTTC. This encodes CASGLGLAGGSSYNEQFF.

V usage is TRBV6-1 and J usage is TRBJ1-2; 11 bases fit TRBD1. Germline trimming cut 4 bases from V and 8 bases from J; bases unmatched to any gene: 9. The germline gives CDR1 MNHNS, CDR2 SASEGT. The CDR3 is made up of 15 amino acids. The CDR3 bases are TGTGCCAGCAGTGGGTCCCGGGACAGGGGGAAAGGCTACACCTTC. Translation gives CASSGSRDRGKGYTF.

This clone was detected only once. V gene TRBV12-5 combines with J gene TRBJ1-2, with 7 nucleotides matching TRBD1. The CDR3 extends over 17 amino acids. V was pared by 3 bases and J by 0 bases, with 10 bases of the junction left unmatched. Looked up from germline, CDR1 is LGHNT and CDR2 is FRNRAP. CDR3 sequence: CASGLVQTGVANYGYTF. DNA for the CDR3: TGTGCTAGTGGTTTAGTCCAAACAGGGGTGGCTAACTATGGCTACACCTTC.

The V gene is TRBV27, the J gene TRBJ1-1, with 8 bases matching TRBD1. The CDR3 runs 12 residues. Germline assignment: CDR1 MNHEY and CDR2 SMNVEV (reference sequence). The trim removed 9 bases at V and 4 bases at J, leaving 4 bases unmatched. CDR3 coding DNA: TGTGCCAGTCGACAGGGGACCACTGAAGCTTTCTTT. Amino acid sequence: CASRQGTTEAFF.

As concerns this clone: A junction boundary mismatches the germline segment, possibly from a read error. The sample carries other DNA sequences with the same CDR3. The V and J genes are TRBV9 and TRBJ1-3; D gene uncertain. The V gene's germline CDR1 is SGDLS and CDR2 YYNGEE. The CDR3 is 16 amino acids. The CDR3 loop reads CASSVGGGSSGNTIYF. The CDR3 DNA sequence: TGTGCCAGCAGCGTAGGGGGAGGGAGCTCTGGGAACACCATATATTTT.

The rearrangement links TRBV28 to TRBJ1-6, with D unresolved. The CDR3 has 14 amino acids. Germline V gene sequence: CDR1 MDHEN, CDR2 SYDVKM. Trimming pared 6 bases from V and 7 bases from J, leaving 13 bases between. The CDR3: CASRPDRENSPLHF. CDR3 DNA: TGTGCCAGCAGGCCTGATAGGGAGAATTCACCCCTCCACTTT.

This clone was observed a few times. The chain employs TRBV12-2 and TRBJ2-5; the table's D call, TRBD2, was not checked against the DNA. The DNA end is a closer match to TRBJ2-7, so the J assignment may be wrong. TRBV12-2 is classified as a pseudogene. This CDR3 has 16 amino acids. CDR3 sequence (DNA): TGTGCAAGTCGCTTTAATTATAGCGGGAACTCCTACGAGCAGTACTTC. This gives the protein CASRFNYSGNSYEQYF.

V usage is TRBV5-4 and J usage is TRBJ2-1; 10 nucleotides match TRBD2. In germline, CDR1 is SGHNT, CDR2 YYREEE (reference sequence). V was clipped by 4 bases and J by 2 bases; unmatched bases: 3. The CDR3 is 15 amino acids. The CDR3 sequence: CASSKLAGTYNEQFF. CDR3 nucleotides: TGTGCCAGCAGCAAACTAGCGGGGACCTACAATGAGCAGTTCTTC.

This clone appeared a few times. The chain links TRBV7-9 to TRBJ2-7; 10 nucleotides match TRBD1. J was trimmed by 4 bases and V by 2 bases; bases with no gene match: 8. The length of the CDR3 is 16 residues. The germline V gene has CDR1 SEHNR and CDR2 FQNEAQ (reference sequence). The CDR3 coding sequence is TGTGCCAGCAGCTTAAGTGGGGACAGGGGCGTTTACGAGCAGTACTTC. Protein product: CASSLSGDRGVYEQYF.

The V and J genes are TRBV7-9 and TRBJ2-7; 7 nucleotides line up with TRBD1. The CDR3 has 16 amino acids. Unmatched junction bases numbered 11, after V lost 6 bases and J lost 0 bases. CDR1 SEHNR and CDR2 FQNEAQ come from the germline V gene (reference sequence). DNA for the CDR3: TGTGCCAGCAGTCTGACCTGGGACAGCCCCTCCTACGAGCAGTACTTC. It translates to CASSLTWDSPSYEQYF.

The chain couples TRBV5-1 to TRBJ1-2, with TRBD1 matching over 7 bases. Germline CDR1 is SGHRS and CDR2 is YFSETQ. V was pared by 0 bases and J by 0 bases, with 2 bases of the junction left unmatched. This CDR3 contains 15 residues. The CDR3 here is CASSLAGTANYGYTF. The CDR3 nucleotides are TGCGCCAGCAGCTTGGCCGGGACAGCTAACTATGGCTACACCTTC. The variable domain in full, with the rest retrieved from reference TRBV5-1 and TRBJ1-2, is KAGVTQTPRYLIKTRGQQVTLSCSPISGHRSVSWYQQTPGQGLQFLFEYFSETQRNKGNFPGRFSGRQFSNSRSEMNVSTLELGDSALYLCASSLAGTANYGYTFGSGTRLTVV.

V and J are TRBV5-4 and TRBJ2-4; 13 bases align to TRBD2. The CDR3 has 19 residues. After removal of 6 bases from V and 0 bases from J, the junction contained 12 bases not matched to a gene. Germline values: CDR1 SGHNT, CDR2 YYREEE (reference sequence). Here the CDR3 reads CASIPRGLAGVVAKNIQYF. The CDR3 DNA is TGTGCCAGCATTCCACGAGGACTAGCGGGGGTAGTAGCCAAAAACATTCAGTACTTC.

J is TRBJ2-3 and V is TRBV27, with TRBD2 as a possible D gene (6 bases). Per the germline V gene, CDR1 is MNHEY and CDR2 is SMNVEV (reference sequence). Trimming cost V 8 bases and J 2 bases, with 20 bases left between them. The CDR3 contains 16 residues. Written as DNA, the CDR3 is TGTGCCAGCTCCCGGCGGGGCGCTCCATTCACAGATACGCAGTATTTT. This codes for CASSRRGAPFTDTQYF.

The V and J genes are TRBV10-3 and TRBJ2-7; no clear D. Germline V CDR1 and CDR2: ENHRY, SYGVKD. The CDR3 contains 11 residues. V was clipped by 2 bases and J by 6 bases, with 5 bases between them. As DNA, the CDR3 is TGTGCCATCAGTGAGATTAGCGAGCAGTACTTC. Protein product: CAISEISEQYF.

The chain has TRBV11-2 and TRBJ2-1; 9 nucleotides line up with TRBD2. CDR1 is SGHAT and CDR2 is FQNNGV in the germline V gene. V lost 5 bases to trimming and J lost 5 bases; unmatched junction nucleotides: 4. The CDR3 totals 14 residues. The CDR3 DNA reads TGTGCCAGCAGCCTAGCGGGAAGCAACAATGAGCAGTTCTTC. It codes for CASSLAGSNNEQFF.

The rearrangement uses TRBV20-1 and TRBJ2-7, with D perhaps matching TRBD2 (5 bases). V was trimmed by 6 bases and J by 7 bases, leaving 13 bases between them. The CDR3 covers 11 residues. CDR1 and CDR2 (germline): DFQATT, SNEGSKA (reference sequence). CDR3 loop: CSAPAGCEQYF. Written as DNA, the CDR3 is TGCAGTGCCCCTGCGGGTTGTGAGCAGTACTTC.

The chain links TRBV5-1 to TRBJ2-3; no firm D call. The CDR3 runs 15 residues. Deletions cut 0 bases from V and 2 bases from J, with 10 bases between. Germline CDR1 and CDR2: SGHRS and YFSETQ. The CDR3 DNA reads as TGCGCCAGCAGCTTGGGAGCACTTCCCACAGATACGCAGTATTTT. Translation gives CASSLGALPTDTQYF.

The chain is built from TRBV2 and TRBJ1-1; D not resolved. This CDR3 comprises 14 residues. V gave up 6 bases and J gave up 6 bases, with 17 bases separating them. The V gene's germline CDR1 is SNHLY and CDR2 FYNNEI. CDR3 residues: CASSDSGRNAEAFF. For the CDR3, the DNA is TGTGCCAGCAGCGACTCCGGGAGAAACGCTGAAGCTTTCTTT.

This chain joins TRBV11-3 and TRBJ2-5; D perhaps matches TRBD1 (5 bases). The V and J ends lost 0 bases and 3 bases respectively, with 11 bases between them. Germline V gene sequence: CDR1 SGHNT, CDR2 YENEEA. The CDR3 is 15 residues long. CDR3 bases: TGTGCCAGCAGCTTAGAGGCAGGGCTGAAAGAGACCCAGTACTTC. Amino acid sequence: CASSLEAGLKETQYF.

The chain is built from TRBV7-8 and TRBJ2-1, with 8 positions matching TRBD2. CDR3 length: 21 residues. Germline V gives CDR1 SGHVS, CDR2 FQNEAQ. Germline trimming cut 1 base from V and 12 bases from J; bases unmatched to any gene: 29. In DNA form, the CDR3 reads TGTGCCAGCAGCTTAGTTACCCTAACGGGGGGGGGCGCCTTAGGAAAGGGAGGGCAGTTCTTC. This codes for CASSLVTLTGGGALGKGGQFF. Looking up the rest from reference TRBV7-8 and TRBJ2-1 gives the full variable domain: GAGVSQSPRYKVAKRGQDVALRCDPISGHVSLFWYQQALGQGPEFLTYFQNEAQLDKSGLPSDRFFAERPEGSVSTLKIQRTQQEDSAVYLCASSLVTLTGGGALGKGGQFFGPGTRLTVL.

This chain links TRBV28 with TRBJ2-6, with TRBD1 matching 8 bases. The CDR3 length is 18 residues. With V trimmed by 3 bases and J by 2 bases, 9 bases remained unmatched. CDR1 MDHEN and CDR2 SYDVKM come from the germline V gene. The CDR3 DNA reads TGTGCCAGCAGTTTTGCCGGGACAGGCAGGACTGGGGCCAACGTCCTGACTTTC. Encoded protein: CASSFAGTGRTGANVLTF.

This clone was picked up one time. The J gene is TRBJ2-5, the V gene TRBV10-1; 10 nucleotides match TRBD1. The assigned J gene may be wrong: the sequence end matches TRBJ2-7 better. Per the germline V gene, CDR1 is WNHNN and CDR2 is SYGVQD (reference sequence). The CDR3 spans 15 residues. The CDR3 spells CAISGQGNPFYEQYF. The CDR3 coding sequence is TGCGCCATCTCGGGACAGGGGAATCCCTTCTACGAGCAGTACTTC.

This chain connects TRBV14 to TRBJ2-1; 7 bases are shared with TRBD2. J lost 1 base, V lost 5 bases, and 5 bases had no gene match. The CDR3 runs 15 residues. Germline CDR1 reads SGHDN; CDR2 reads FVKESK. CDR3 coding DNA: TGTGCCAGCAGCGCCCGGACTAGTTCCTACAATGAGCAGTTCTTC. As protein: CASSARTSSYNEQFF.